This TCR beta chain derives from a study of brain T cells in children with intractable seizures. As for time point: blood from clinic visit 5 months post-surgery; TSC patient then seizure free. Measured with immunoSEQ multiplex PCR; TCRdb has only the in-frame clones, and not every one. The table shows under 400,000 clones, with roughly 92% occurring only once. V dropped 7 bases and J dropped 11 bases, with 15 bases sitting between them. Germline CDR1 reads MNHEY; CDR2 reads SVGAGI. This CDR3 is built from 12 residues. This receptor was obtained from a boy younger than two with tuberous sclerosis and intractable seizures. This sample comprised peripheral blood, obtained more than 4 months after surgery. The rearrangement links TRBV6-5 to TRBJ2-1; tentatively, D is TRBD2 (6 bases). CDR3 residues: CASTLGGTQQFF. The CDR3 coding sequence is TGTGCCAGCACCCTTGGGGGGACTCAGCAGTTCTTC.